This TCR beta chain was recovered during a study of OX40 agonist ivuxolimab in advanced cancers. In the study overall: The costimulatory receptor OX40 (CD134) was targeted by ivuxolimab, a fully human IgG2 agonistic monoclonal antibody. Intravenous ivuxolimab was administered to patients every 2 weeks at six dose levels: 0.01, 0.1, 0.3, 1.5, 3 and 10 mg/kg. Of the roughly 51 patients in dose escalation, approximately 20 had hepatocellular carcinoma, about 15 had melanoma, 9 had renal cell carcinoma and 9 had head and neck cancer. In the dose-escalation cohort, 82.7% of patients were male, and the mean age was 60 years with a range of about 20 to 90. Patients were allowed to have had prior anti-PD-1, anti-PD-L1 or anti-CTLA-4 therapy, and 40% of the dose-escalation patients had previously received checkpoint inhibitors. Three dose-escalation patients achieved partial responses, one with hepatocellular carcinoma and two with cutaneous melanoma. Peripheral TCRbeta sequencing was intended to test whether TCR sequence diversity was altered and clonal T-cell expansion was caused by ivuxolimab. The monotherapy dose-escalation portion (N of about 50 patients) of the phase I ivuxolimab trial is reported in the paper.

Patients with a history of autoimmune disease or receiving systemic immunosuppression were excluded from the trial. Peripheral blood for TCR sequencing was drawn from every dose cohort at baseline, at cycle 4 day 1 and at cycle 7 day 1. The samples were taken from a phase I, first-in-human, multicenter, open-label dose-escalation trial of ivuxolimab. Adults with locally advanced or metastatic melanoma, renal cell, hepatocellular, or head and neck squamous cell carcinoma were enrolled in the trial. CD4+ and CD8+ T cells were sorted separately from peripheral blood before TCR sequencing. Genomic DNA was extracted from sorted cells for sequencing of the TCRbeta CDR3 region. TCRbeta CDR3 regions were sequenced using the immunoSEQ Assay. The table was pulled from immuneACCESS by TCRdb, which kept in-frame rearrangements only. Such tables lose some clones; where checked, under half of the loss comes from unresolved V genes, and the rest has no known cause. In all, the sample holds 66,000 or so clones, and about 92% of those were seen once. Clones ranked in the top ten supply approximately 20% of the sample.

V loses 1 base, J loses 1 base, and the germline ends lie 9 bases apart. The CDR3 has 15 amino acids, counting the end cysteine and phenylalanine. The read is trimmed to its CDR3 DNA, 45 bases read in frame from base 1. Looking up the germline V gene (reference sequence) yields CDR1 LNHNV and CDR2 YYDKDF. Concerning this clone itself: What antigen it recognizes has not been identified. Base quality data are lacking; no much larger clone is found one base away.

Study-wide findings and limitations: In partial responders in the 0.1-3.0 mg/kg groups, normalized peripheral clonal expansion was found to be among the lowest, especially among CD8+ T cells. After ivuxolimab, expanded clones were on average more numerous among CD8+ T cells than among CD4+ T cells. Which antigens the clonally expanded peripheral T cells were specific for was not determined. Low levels of normalized T-cell clonal expansion were also seen in some patients who did not respond. At doses of 0.1 to 3.0 mg/kg, clonal expansion of both CD4+ and CD8+ blood T cells was observed from baseline to week 6.

Sequences were derived from CD4+ or CD8+ T cells sorted from blood, sampled in a trial of the OX40 agonist ivuxolimab. The receptor comes from an adult with an advanced solid tumor such as melanoma, head and neck, liver or kidney cancer. The rearranged chain carries TRBV15 and TRBJ2-3; the D gene identity is not certain. The nucleotide sequence reads TGTGCCACCAGCAGAGCCATAACAGGCACAGATACGCAGTATTTT. The resulting protein is CATSRAITGTDTQYF.